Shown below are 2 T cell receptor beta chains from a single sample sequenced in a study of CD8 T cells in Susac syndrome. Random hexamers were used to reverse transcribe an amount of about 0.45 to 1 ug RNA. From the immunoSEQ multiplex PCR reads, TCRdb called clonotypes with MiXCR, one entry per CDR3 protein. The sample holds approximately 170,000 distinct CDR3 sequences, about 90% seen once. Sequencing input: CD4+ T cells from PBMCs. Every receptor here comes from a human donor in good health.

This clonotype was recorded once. CDR3 sequence: CAIPGEGANEQFF. The CDR3, as DNA: TGTGCCATCCCAGGGGAAGGGGCCAATGAGCAGTTCTTC. The chain carries TRBV10-3 and TRBJ2-1; tentative D call: TRBD1 (6 bases). Germline CDR1 reads ENHRY; CDR2 reads SYGVKD. V was trimmed by 8 bases and J by 6 bases, leaving 14 bases between them. This CDR3 has 13 residues.

The CDR3 DNA follows: TGTGCCAGCAGTGAATCTCTAGGTGACACCGGGGAGCTGTTTTTT. It encodes CASSESLGDTGELFF. V is TRBV25-1 and J is TRBJ2-2; the D is unclear. The CDR3 loop spans 15 amino acids. The V end lost 1 base, the J end lost 3 bases, and 9 bases lay between the germline ends. Per germline, CDR1 MGHDK and CDR2 SYGVNS.